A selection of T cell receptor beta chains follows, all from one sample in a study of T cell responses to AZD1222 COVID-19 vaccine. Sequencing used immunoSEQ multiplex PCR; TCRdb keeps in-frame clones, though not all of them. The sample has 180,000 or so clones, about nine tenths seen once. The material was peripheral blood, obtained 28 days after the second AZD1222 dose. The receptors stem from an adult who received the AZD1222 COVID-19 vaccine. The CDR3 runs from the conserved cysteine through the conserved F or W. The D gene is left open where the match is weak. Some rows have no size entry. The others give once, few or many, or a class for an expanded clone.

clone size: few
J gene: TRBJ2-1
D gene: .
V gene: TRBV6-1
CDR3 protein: CASSEVIAGNYNEQFF
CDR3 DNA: TGTGCCAGCAGTGAGGTTATTGCGGGGAATTACAATGAGCAGTTCTTC

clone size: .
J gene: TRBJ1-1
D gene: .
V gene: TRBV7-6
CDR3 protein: CASSLDRTNTEAFF
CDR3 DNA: TGTGCCAGCAGCCTAGACAGGACGAACACTGAAGCTTTCTTT

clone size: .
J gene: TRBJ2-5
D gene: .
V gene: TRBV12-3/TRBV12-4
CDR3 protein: CASSPGTGETQYF
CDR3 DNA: TGTGCCAGCAGTCCCGGAACCGGGGAGACCCAGTACTTC

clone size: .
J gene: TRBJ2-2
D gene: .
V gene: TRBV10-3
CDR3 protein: CAIDGTNTGELFF
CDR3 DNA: TGTGCCATCGACGGTACGAACACCGGGGAGCTGTTTTTT

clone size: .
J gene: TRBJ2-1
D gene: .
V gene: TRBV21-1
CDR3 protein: CASSKLRTSGRREFF
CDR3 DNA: TGTGCCAGCAGCAAATTGAGGACTAGCGGGAGAAGAGAGTTCTTC

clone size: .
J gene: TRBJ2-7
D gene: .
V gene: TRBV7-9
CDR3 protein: CASSSEGELLFEQYF
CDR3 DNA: TGTGCCAGCAGCTCAGAGGGGGAACTTCTATTCGAGCAGTACTTC

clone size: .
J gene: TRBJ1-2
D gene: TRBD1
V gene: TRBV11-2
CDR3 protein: CASSLKATGDYGYTF
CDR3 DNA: TGTGCCAGCAGCTTAAAAGCGACAGGGGACTATGGCTACACCTTC

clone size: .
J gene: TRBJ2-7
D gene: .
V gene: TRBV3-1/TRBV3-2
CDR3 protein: CASSHVYEAQYF
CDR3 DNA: TGTGCCAGCAGCCATGTCTACGAAGCGCAGTACTTC

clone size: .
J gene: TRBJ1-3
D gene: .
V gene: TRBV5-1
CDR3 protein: CASSLGSGNTIYF
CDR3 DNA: TGCGCCAGCAGCTTGGGAAGTGGAAACACCATATATTTT

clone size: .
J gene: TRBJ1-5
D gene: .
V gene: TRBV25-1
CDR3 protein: CASSEPGLANQPQHF
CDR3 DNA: TGTGCCAGCAGTGAGCCGGGGTTGGCCAATCAGCCCCAGCATTTT

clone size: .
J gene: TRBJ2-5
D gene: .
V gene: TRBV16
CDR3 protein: CASSQDKETQYF
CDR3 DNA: TGTGCCAGCAGCCAAGACAAAGAGACCCAGTACTTC

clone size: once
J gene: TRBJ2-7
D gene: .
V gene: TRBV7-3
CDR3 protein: CASSLKGPGTGPAEQYF
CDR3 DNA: TGTGCCAGCAGCTTAAAGGGTCCGGGAACAGGTCCGGCCGAGCAGTACTTC

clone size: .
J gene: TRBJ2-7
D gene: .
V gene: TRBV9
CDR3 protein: CASSVSRSSYEQYF
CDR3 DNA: TGTGCCAGCAGCGTATCAAGAAGCTCCTACGAGCAGTACTTC

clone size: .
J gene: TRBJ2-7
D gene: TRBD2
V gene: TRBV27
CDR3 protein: CASSLNWLAGLYEQYF
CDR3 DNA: TGTGCCAGCAGTTTAAATTGGTTAGCGGGGCTTTACGAGCAGTACTTC

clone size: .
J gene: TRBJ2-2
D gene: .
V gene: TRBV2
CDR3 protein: CASRAGTTAGGELFF
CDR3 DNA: TGTGCCAGCAGGGCCGGGACCACAGCGGGCGGGGAGCTGTTTTTT

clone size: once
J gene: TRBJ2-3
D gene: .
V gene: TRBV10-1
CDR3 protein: CAILEWGGLTDTQYF
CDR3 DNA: TGCGCCATCCTCGAGTGGGGGGGGCTAACAGATACGCAGTATTTT

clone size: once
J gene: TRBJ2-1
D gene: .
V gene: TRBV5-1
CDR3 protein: CASSPVDRGTNEQFF
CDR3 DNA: TGCGCCAGCAGCCCTGTAGACAGAGGGACCAATGAGCAGTTCTTC

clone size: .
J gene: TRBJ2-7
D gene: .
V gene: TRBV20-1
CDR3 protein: CSARRGYEQYF
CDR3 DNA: TGCAGTGCTAGGAGGGGCTACGAGCAGTACTTC

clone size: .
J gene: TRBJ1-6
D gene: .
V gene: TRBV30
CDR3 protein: CAWSVLDSLNSPLHF
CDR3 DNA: TGTGCCTGGAGTGTATTGGACAGTTTAAATTCACCCCTCCACTTT

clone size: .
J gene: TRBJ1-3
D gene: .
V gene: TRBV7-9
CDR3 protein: CASSLGPSSGNTIYF
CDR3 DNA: TGTGCCAGCAGCTTAGGACCGAGCTCTGGAAACACCATATATTTT

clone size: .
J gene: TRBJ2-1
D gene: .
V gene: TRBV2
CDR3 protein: CASSPRFRQAMRSSSYNEQFF
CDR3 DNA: TGTGCCAGCAGTCCCCGATTTAGACAGGCTATGCGGTCGAGCTCCTACAATGAGCAGTTCTTC

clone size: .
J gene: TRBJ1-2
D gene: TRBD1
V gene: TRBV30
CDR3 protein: CAFTRDSPNYGYTF
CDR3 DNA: TGTGCCTTTACCCGGGACAGCCCTAACTATGGCTACACCTTC

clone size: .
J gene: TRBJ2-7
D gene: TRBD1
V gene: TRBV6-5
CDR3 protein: CASRKDRPSSYEQYF
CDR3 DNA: TGTGCCAGCAGGAAGGACAGGCCGAGCTCCTACGAGCAGTACTTC

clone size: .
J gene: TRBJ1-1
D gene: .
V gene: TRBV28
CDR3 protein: CASSPPRLGGTEAFF
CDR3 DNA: TGTGCCAGCAGCCCTCCCCGTCTGGGGGGCACTGAAGCTTTCTTT

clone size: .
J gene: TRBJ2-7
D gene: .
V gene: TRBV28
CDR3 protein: CASSPGQSYEQYF
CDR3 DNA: TGTGCCAGCAGCCCAGGACAGTCCTACGAGCAGTACTTC

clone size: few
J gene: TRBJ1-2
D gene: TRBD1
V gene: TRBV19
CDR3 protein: CASSGTGFGYTF
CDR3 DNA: TGTGCCAGTAGCGGGACAGGGTTTGGCTACACCTTC

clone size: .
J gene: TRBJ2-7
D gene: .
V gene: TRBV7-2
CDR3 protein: CASSSPPRQTSYEQYF
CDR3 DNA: TGTGCCAGCAGCTCCCCGCCCCGACAGACCTCCTACGAGCAGTACTTC

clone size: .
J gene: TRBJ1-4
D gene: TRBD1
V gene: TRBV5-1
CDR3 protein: CASSLGTGDNEKLFF
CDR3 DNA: TGCGCCAGCAGCTTGGGGACAGGAGACAATGAAAAACTGTTTTTT

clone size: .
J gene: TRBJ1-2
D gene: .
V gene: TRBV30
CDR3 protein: CAWSEADGYTF
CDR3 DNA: TGTGCCTGGAGTGAGGCGGATGGCTACACCTTC

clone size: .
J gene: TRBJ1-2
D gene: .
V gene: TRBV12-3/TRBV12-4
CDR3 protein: CASSPAGLGGYTF
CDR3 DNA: TGTGCCAGCAGTCCGGCGGGACTTGGTGGCTACACCTTC

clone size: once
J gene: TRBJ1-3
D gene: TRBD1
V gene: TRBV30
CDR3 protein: CAWSQGQGANTIYF
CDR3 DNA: TGTGCCTGGAGTCAGGGACAGGGGGCAAACACCATATATTTT

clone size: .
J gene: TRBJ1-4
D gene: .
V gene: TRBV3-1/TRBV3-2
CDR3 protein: CASSRSGRLEEKLFF
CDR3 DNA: TGTGCCAGCAGCCGGTCGGGCCGGTTGGAGGAAAAACTGTTTTTT

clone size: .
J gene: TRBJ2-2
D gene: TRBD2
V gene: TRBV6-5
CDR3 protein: CATTILASRSGELFF
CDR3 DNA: TGTGCCACCACGATACTAGCGTCACGGTCCGGGGAGCTGTTTTTT

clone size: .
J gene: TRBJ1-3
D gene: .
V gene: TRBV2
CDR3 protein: CASGSLGNTIYF
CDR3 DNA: TGTGCCAGCGGTTCACTTGGAAACACCATATATTTT

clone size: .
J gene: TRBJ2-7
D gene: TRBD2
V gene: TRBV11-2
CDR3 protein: CASTESGGEPLTKYF
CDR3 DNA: TGTGCCAGCACCGAGTCGGGGGGAGAGCCCCTGACGAAGTACTTC

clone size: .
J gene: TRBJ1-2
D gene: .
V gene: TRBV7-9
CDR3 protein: CASSQDGRLGYTF
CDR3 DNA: TGTGCCAGCAGCCAGGACGGCCGTTTGGGCTACACCTTC

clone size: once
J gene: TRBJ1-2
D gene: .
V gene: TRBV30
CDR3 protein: CAWSVSGLAYGYTF
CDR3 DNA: TGTGCCTGGAGTGTGTCTGGACTAGCCTATGGCTACACCTTC